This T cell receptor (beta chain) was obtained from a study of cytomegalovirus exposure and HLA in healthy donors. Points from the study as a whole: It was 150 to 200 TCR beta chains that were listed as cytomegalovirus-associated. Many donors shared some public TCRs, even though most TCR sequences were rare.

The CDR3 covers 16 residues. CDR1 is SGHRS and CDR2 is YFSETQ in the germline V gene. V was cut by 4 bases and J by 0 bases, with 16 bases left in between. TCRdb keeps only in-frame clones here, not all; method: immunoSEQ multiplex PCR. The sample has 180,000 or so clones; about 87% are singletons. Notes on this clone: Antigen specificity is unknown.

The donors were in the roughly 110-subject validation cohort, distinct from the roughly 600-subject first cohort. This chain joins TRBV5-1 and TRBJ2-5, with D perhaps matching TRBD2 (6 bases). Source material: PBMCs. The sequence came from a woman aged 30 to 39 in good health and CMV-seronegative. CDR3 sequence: CASSGRRGPYQETQYF. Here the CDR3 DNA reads TGCGCCAGCAGCGGGAGGAGGGGACCGTACCAAGAGACCCAGTACTTC.